What follows describes a single T cell receptor beta chain. Its specificity is unknown. The ends lost 4 bases at V and 4 bases at J; junction bases unmatched: 0. Germline loops: CDR1 LNHDA, CDR2 SQIVND (reference sequence). This CDR3 comprises 15 residues. The data belong to a study of a mutant IDH1 vaccine in newly diagnosed glioma. Some clones are missing from TCRdb's copy, which holds only in-frame ones; the method was immunoSEQ multiplex PCR. The sample lists just over 80,000 clones; approximately 85% were seen once. Study-level points and caveats: In 80% to 95% of patients, immune responses induced by the vaccine occurred.

Time point specified: week 23, last vaccination. Each dose of the vaccine consisted of 300 ug of mutant IDH1 20-mer peptide, with topical imiquimod. The donors' diagnosis was new WHO grade 3 or 4 astrocytoma that was IDH1-mutant and ATRX-lost. This chain links TRBV19 with TRBJ2-1; TRBD2 aligns across 14 bases. This clonotype was obtained from a man between 25 and 39 years old with glioma. Some clones in this sample may be carry-over from other donors' samples. Specimen: PBMCs, collected from a glioma patient whose treatment included an IDH1 peptide vaccine. In DNA, the CDR3 is TGTGCCAGTAGTAGGACTAGCGGGGGGTACAATGAGCAGTTCTTC. Amino acid sequence: CASSRTSGGYNEQFF.